The rows below give T cell receptor beta chains drawn from one sample of a study of CD8+ T cells in alopecia areata. Libraries were prepared by immunoSEQ multiplex PCR; TCRdb keeps only in-frame clonotypes and omits some of them. Of some 130,000 clones detected, roughly 62% appear once; the ten largest clones hold roughly 6.7%. The material was CD4+ T cells sorted from blood, obtained at week 0. The receptors were gathered from a human donor with alopecia areata. Both conserved end residues are part of each CDR3. The D gene is left open where the match is weak. The listing skips clone size in some rows; elsewhere it reads once, few, many or a size class.

d_gene	abundance	v_gene	j_gene	CDR3nt	CDR3aa
.	.	TRBV27	TRBJ1-3	TGTGCCAGCAGTAGTAAAAGAACGGCCCCGGCAGGAAACACCATATATTTT	CASSSKRTAPAGNTIYF
.	.	TRBV7-2	TRBJ2-5	TGTGCCAGCAGCTTAGCAGTCCGAGAGACCCAGTACTTC	CASSLAVRETQYF
.	.	TRBV4-3	TRBJ2-7	TGCGCCAGCAGCCACGAGTCCAACTCCTACGAGCAGTACTTC	CASSHESNSYEQYF
TRBD1	few	TRBV27	TRBJ1-2	TGTGCCAGCAGTCCACAGGGGCGGGTTGGCTACACCTTC	CASSPQGRVGYTF
.	.	TRBV2	TRBJ1-5	TGTGCCGGAAGAGGGCTAAGGGAGGATCAGCCCCAGCATTTT	CAGRGLREDQPQHF
.	.	TRBV7-8	TRBJ2-5	TGTGCCAGCAGCTTAGTGCGGGACAGCAGATACCAAGAGACCCAGTACTTC	CASSLVRDSRYQETQYF
.	few	TRBV29-1	TRBJ2-7	TGCAGCGTTGGAGGTTCCGGGGAGCAGTACTTC	CSVGGSGEQYF
.	once	TRBV6-5	TRBJ2-5	TGTGCCAGCAGAACTTTCACATTGCAAGAGACCCAGTACTTC	CASRTFTLQETQYF
.	.	TRBV7-2	TRBJ2-1	TGTGCCAGCAGCTCCCCGGGACTCCCGACTGTGCAGCAGTTCTTC	CASSSPGLPTVQQFF
TRBD1	.	TRBV28	TRBJ1-2	TGTGCCATCCACGACAGGGTGGGCTATGGCTACACCTTC	CAIHDRVGYGYTF
.	.	TRBV6-5	TRBJ1-2	TGTGCCAGCAGTTACTACCACGGCGGGAGCGGCTACACCTTC	CASSYYHGGSGYTF
.	.	TRBV6-5	TRBJ1-2	TGTGCCACGGGGGTTTCGGGGTATGGCTACACCTTC	CATGVSGYGYTF
.	.	TRBV29-1	TRBJ1-1	TGCAGCGTTGACCGAACCGGGACTGAAGCTTTCTTT	CSVDRTGTEAFF
.	few	TRBV27	TRBJ2-7	TGTGCCAGCAGTCTGGGCGTTCGTTTTGGACGGAGCTACGAGCAGTACTTC	CASSLGVRFGRSYEQYF
TRBD1	.	TRBV6-1	TRBJ1-2	TGTGCCAGCAGCCCCCTCCCACAGGGGACGCCGGGCTACACCTTC	CASSPLPQGTPGYTF
TRBD2	few	TRBV29-1	TRBJ2-5	TGCAGCGTTGGGGGGGGACCGTACCAAGAGACCCAGTACTTC	CSVGGGPYQETQYF
.	.	TRBV4-1	TRBJ2-2	TGCGCCAGCAGCCAATTAAGGGGGTCCGGGGAGCTGTTTTTT	CASSQLRGSGELFF
.	few	TRBV7-8	TRBJ1-1	TGTGCCAGCGGTCGGAGGGAACAAGCTTTCTTT	CASGRREQAFF
.	.	TRBV4-1	TRBJ1-5	TGCGCCAGCAGCCAAGATATAACCAGAGGCAATCAGCCCCAGCATTTT	CASSQDITRGNQPQHF
.	once	TRBV2	TRBJ1-1	TGTGCCAGCAGTGTGTTCCATACGAACACTGAAGCTTTCTTT	CASSVFHTNTEAFF
.	.	TRBV27	TRBJ1-6	TGTGCCAGCAGGAGGGGGTGGAATTCACCCCTCCACTTT	CASRRGWNSPLHF
.	.	TRBV2	TRBJ2-5	TGTGCCAGCAGTGAAGAGTTGACAGCCCAAGAGACCCAGTACTTC	CASSEELTAQETQYF
.	.	TRBV7-9	TRBJ2-3	TGTGCCAGCACCTTTGCGGGGAGCACAGATACGCAGTATTTT	CASTFAGSTDTQYF
.	.	TRBV7-9	TRBJ1-2	TGTGCCAGCACTTCCTCCGGAGGATCCGGCTACACCTTC	CASTSSGGSGYTF
TRBD1	.	TRBV5-6	TRBJ1-5	TGTGCCAGCAGCTTGACAGGGGGCGCTCAGCCCCAGCATTTT	CASSLTGGAQPQHF
TRBD1	.	TRBV2	TRBJ1-1	TGTGCCAGCAGTATGGGACAGGGGGCGGAAGCTTTCTTT	CASSMGQGAEAFF
.	few	TRBV7-9	TRBJ1-1	TGTGCCAGCAGCTTAGAGGGAAACACTGAAGCTTTCTTT	CASSLEGNTEAFF
.	once	TRBV11-1	TRBJ2-1	TGTGCCAGCAGCACCCGAGGGTCTATCCCCTCAGTCAATGAGCAGTTCTTC	CASSTRGSIPSVNEQFF
.	.	TRBV2	TRBJ2-4	TGTGCCAGCAGAGTGGGACATATCGGGTACTTC	CASRVGHIGYF
.	.	TRBV5-6	TRBJ2-6	TGTGCCAGCAGCTTGACCGCAGGGGCTGGGGCCAACGTCCTGACTTTC	CASSLTAGAGANVLTF
TRBD2	few	TRBV7-2	TRBJ2-5	TGTGCCAGCAGGGCTAGCGGGGGGGCCAGTGCGACCCAGTACTTC	CASRASGGASATQYF
.	.	TRBV4-2	TRBJ1-2	TGTGCCAGCAGCCCGCTAGAACAGCGATCCCACTATGGCTACACCTTC	CASSPLEQRSHYGYTF
.	.	TRBV7-8	TRBJ2-1	TGTGCCAGCAGCTCCCGCCGGGGATCACCTACGTACAATGAGCAGTTCTTC	CASSSRRGSPTYNEQFF
.	.	TRBV6-5	TRBJ1-6	TGTGCCAGCAGTTACGGGACGAGCTCCTATAATTCACCCCTCCACTTT	CASSYGTSSYNSPLHF
.	.	TRBV5-1	TRBJ2-7	TGCGCCAGCAGCTTTAAGGACGGATCCTACGAGCAGTACTTC	CASSFKDGSYEQYF
.	.	TRBV18	TRBJ2-7	TGTGCCAGCTCAAATTCCTACGAGCAGTACTTC	CASSNSYEQYF